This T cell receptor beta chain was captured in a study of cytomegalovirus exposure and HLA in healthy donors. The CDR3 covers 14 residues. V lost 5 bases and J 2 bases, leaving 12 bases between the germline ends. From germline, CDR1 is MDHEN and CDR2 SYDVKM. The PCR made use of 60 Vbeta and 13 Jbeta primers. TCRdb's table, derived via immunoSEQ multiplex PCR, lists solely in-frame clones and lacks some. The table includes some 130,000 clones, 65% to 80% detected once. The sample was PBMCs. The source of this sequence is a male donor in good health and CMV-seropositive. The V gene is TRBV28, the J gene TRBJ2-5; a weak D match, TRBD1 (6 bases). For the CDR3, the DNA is TGTGCCAGCAGTCCCCGACAGGTGCAAGAGACCCAGTACTTC. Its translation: CASSPRQVQETQYF.